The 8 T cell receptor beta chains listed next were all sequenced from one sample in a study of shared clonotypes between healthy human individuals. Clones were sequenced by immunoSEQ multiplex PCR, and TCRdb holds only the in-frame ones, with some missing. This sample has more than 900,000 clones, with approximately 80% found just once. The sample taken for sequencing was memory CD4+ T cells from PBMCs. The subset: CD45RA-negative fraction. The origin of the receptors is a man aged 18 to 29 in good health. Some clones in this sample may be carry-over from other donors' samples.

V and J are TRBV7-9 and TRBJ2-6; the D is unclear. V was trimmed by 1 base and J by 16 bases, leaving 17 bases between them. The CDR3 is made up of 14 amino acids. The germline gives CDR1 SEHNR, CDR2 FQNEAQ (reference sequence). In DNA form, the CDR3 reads TGTGCCAGCAGCTTAGTTGGCGCAGGCACTGTGCTGACTTTC. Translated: CASSLVGAGTVLTF. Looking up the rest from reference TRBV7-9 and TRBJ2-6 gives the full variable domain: DTGVSQNPRHKITKRGQNVTFRCDPISEHNRLYWYRQTLGQGPEFLTYFQNEAQLEKSRLLSDRFSAERPKGSFSTLEIQRTEQGDSAMYLCASSLVGAGTVLTFGAGSRLTVL.

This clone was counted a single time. The CDR3 nucleotides are TGTGCCAGCAGCTTGGGCTCGAATACGCAGTATTTT. Its translation: CASSLGSNTQYF. This rearrangement joins TRBV5-6 to TRBJ2-3; unclear D gene. Germline V gene data show CDR1 as SGHDT and CDR2 as YYEEEE. Trimming shortened V by 0 bases and J by 7 bases, and 6 bases separated the two germline ends. The CDR3 spans 12 residues.

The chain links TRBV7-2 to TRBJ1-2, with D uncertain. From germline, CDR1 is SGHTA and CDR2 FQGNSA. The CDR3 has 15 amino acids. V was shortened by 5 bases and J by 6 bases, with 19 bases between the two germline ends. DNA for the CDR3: TGTGCCAGCAGCAAACCGTTCGGAGGGTTGGATGGCTACACCTTC. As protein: CASSKPFGGLDGYTF.

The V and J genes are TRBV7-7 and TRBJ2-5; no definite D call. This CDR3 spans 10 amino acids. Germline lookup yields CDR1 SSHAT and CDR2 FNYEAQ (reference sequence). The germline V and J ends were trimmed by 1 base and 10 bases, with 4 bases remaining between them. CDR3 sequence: CASSLGFQYF. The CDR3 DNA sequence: TGTGCCAGCAGCTTAGGTTTCCAGTACTTC.

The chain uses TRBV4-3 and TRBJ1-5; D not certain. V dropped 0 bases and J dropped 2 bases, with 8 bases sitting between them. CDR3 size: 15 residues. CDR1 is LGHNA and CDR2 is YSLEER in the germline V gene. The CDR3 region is CASSQDGLRNQPQHF. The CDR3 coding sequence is TGCGCCAGCAGCCAAGATGGACTCCGCAATCAGCCCCAGCATTTT.

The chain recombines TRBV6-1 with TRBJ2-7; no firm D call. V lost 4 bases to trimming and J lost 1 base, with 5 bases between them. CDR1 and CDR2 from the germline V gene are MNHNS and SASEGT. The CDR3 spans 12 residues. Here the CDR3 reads CASSVMSYEQYF. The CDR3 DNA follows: TGTGCCAGCAGTGTTATGTCCTACGAGCAGTACTTC.

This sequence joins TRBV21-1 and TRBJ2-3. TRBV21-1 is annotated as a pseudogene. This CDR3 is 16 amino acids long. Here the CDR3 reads CASSKAWDRVTDTQYF. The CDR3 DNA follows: TGTGCCAGCAGCAAAGCCTGGGATCGGGTGACAGATACGCAGTATTTT.

The CDR3 sequence: CSGQGTGKGYTF. The DNA for the CDR3 is TGCAGCGGGCAGGGGACAGGGAAGGGCTACACCTTC. The V and J genes are TRBV29-1 and TRBJ1-2; 9 bases match TRBD1. There are 12 residues in the CDR3. The germline V gene has CDR1 SQVTM and CDR2 ANQGSEA. With V trimmed by 7 bases and J by 8 bases, 8 bases remained unmatched. Full variable domain (rest looked up from reference TRBV29-1 and TRBJ1-2): SAVISQKPSRDICQRGTSLTIQCQVDSQVTMMFWYRQQPGQSLTLIATANQGSEATYESGFVIDKFPISRPNLTFSTLTVSNMSPEDSSIYLCSGQGTGKGYTFGSGTRLTVV.